This TCR beta chain was captured by sequencing in a study of shared clonotypes between healthy human individuals (dated by TCRdb to 2018 to 2021). For the study in its entirety: The cohort comprised two women and a few men aged 18 to 49 years. Blood TCR repertoires of roughly five healthy adults were deeply sequenced to estimate repertoire size and the extent of clonotype sharing between individuals. For each donor, CD4 naive and CD4 memory were each run on three plates, CD8 naive on two plates, and CD8 memory on one plate. Between about 0.85 and 8.9 billion PBMCs per donor were obtained by leukapheresis. To increase sequencing depth and limit assay-specific biases, different laboratories used diverse techniques to prepare libraries and sequence TCR repertoires.

The germline V gene (reference sequence) provides CDR1 LNHNV and CDR2 YYDKDF. The CDR3 spans 17 residues, from the cysteine through the phenylalanine. The DNA shown is the 51-base CDR3, in frame from base 1. Trimming at the junction amounts to 2 bases on V and 0 bases on J, and the germline ends lie 14 bases apart. Points the paper makes about the study in general: Estimated clonotype richness was generally larger for naive than for memory subsets. Sampling was restricted to blood, and TCR repertoires in tissues likely differ from the TCR repertoires found in blood. Because the study included only a small number of donors, the genetic and exposure-history diversity represented was limited. Rarefaction of sorted-subset datasets indicated incomplete sequencing despite the large sequencing depth. Across four donors, around 5% of naive CD4, roughly 3.3% of naive CD8, under 2.5% of memory CD4, and approximately 0.4% of memory CD8 clonotypes were shared. Compared with non-shared clonotypes, the clonotypes found in all four sorted-subset donors had higher generation probabilities. Based on pairwise subsampling, the degree of clonotype sharing among donors was expected to be affected by sequencing depth.

The donors were healthy, HIV-negative adults who had no recently reported acute infections or vaccinations. Every donor was a Caucasian adult residing in Nashville, Tennessee, USA. CD4+ T cells were enriched through magnetic negative selection, after which naive cells were positively selected on CD45RA and the remaining negative fraction served as the memory subset. Blood was collected by leukapheresis, and PBMCs were isolated by Ficoll-Histopaque density gradient centrifugation and then cryopreserved in liquid nitrogen vapor phase. Analytical flow cytometry was used to check the purity and quantity of every magnetically sorted T cell population. From each sorted fraction, genomic DNA was isolated and quantified by UV absorbance on a Nanodrop 2000c. Using the deep immunoSEQ assay, multiplex PCR amplified TCR CDR3 regions from genomic DNA. Extracted genomic DNA from each cell subset was distributed evenly across all wells of several immunoSEQ 96-well plates, and each plate was treated as a replicate. For sorted subsets, each replicate PCR was loaded with roughly 0.2 ug genomic DNA, equivalent to 30,000 to 35,000 T cell genomes. Purified libraries were quantified with a Qubit 3.0 fluorometer, sized on a Bioanalyzer 2100, and re-quantified with the KAPA Library Quantification kit. A separate single-read 150-cycle Illumina NextSeq 550 flow cell was used to sequence each immunoSEQ 96-well plate. The authors' pipeline ran thus. Because the immunoSEQ output included only junctional sequences and no quality scores, the filtering could not be the same as the filtering used for full-length reads. To assign V/J genes and CDR3, sequences were annotated against IMGT germline references using PyIR, a Python wrapper for IgBLAST v1.9. Any read was removed if the V/J assignment was weak (E-value above 1e-6), the CDR3 was missing, or the read contained stop codons, out-of-frame junctions, or ambiguous translated residues. V3J clonotypes were defined as sequences sharing an identical inferred V gene, J gene, and CDR3 amino acid sequence. Percentage overlap between repertoires was computed as shared unique clonotypes divided by the size of the smaller repertoire. Repertoire richness was assessed with RTK rarefaction, the Chao1 estimator, and Recon v2.1 estimates of unobserved clonotypes. OLGA was used to compute generation probabilities for all TCRbeta clonotypes that the gDNA method yielded from a few donors. What TCRdb holds here is the immuneACCESS table cut down to in-frame rearrangements. Part of the clones is not present; checked against another copy, under half of the missing clones reflect an unresolved V gene, and the others are unexplained. V and J calls and clone size are given by that table; D and trimming were obtained from the DNA. This sample gives more than 1,200,000 clones in total; approximately 98.5% of them show up just once. About 0.4% of the sample rests with the top ten.

Turning to this clone: Its target antigen remains unknown. Within one base of it there is no much larger clone, and no base qualities were kept.

This sequence was found in a man younger than 45 in good health. The sequencing input was naive CD4+ T cells sorted from blood. Explained via the paper, the cell subset or site label denotes: CD45RA+ positively selected. The rearranged chain carries TRBV15 and TRBJ1-5, with TRBD1 tentatively as D gene (5 bases match). The DNA is as follows: TGTGCCACCAGCAGAATAGGGACGGACTATAGCAATCAGCCCCAGCATTTT. Its amino acids are CATSRIGTDYSNQPQHF.